Shown below are 12 T cell receptor beta chains from a single sample sequenced in a study of cytomegalovirus exposure and HLA in healthy donors. It was with 60 Vbeta and 13 Jbeta primers that the PCR ran. Assay: immunoSEQ multiplex PCR; the TCRdb copy retains only in-frame clones and omits some. The profile shows tens of thousands of clones, about 53% of them singletons. Material: PBMCs. The receptors stem from a woman aged 40 to 49 in good health and CMV-seropositive.

The V and J genes are TRBV27 and TRBJ2-7; 10 positions match TRBD1. CDR1 is MNHEY and CDR2 is SMNVEV in the germline V gene (reference sequence). The CDR3 runs to 19 residues. Trimming took 6 bases from V and 2 from J; bases not matched to a gene: 19. The CDR3 DNA reads as TGTGCCAGCAGCACCACCAAACATACTCCGGGACAGGGGCCCTACGAGCAGTACTTC. Translating gives CASSTTKHTPGQGPYEQYF.

This chain connects TRBV4-3 to TRBJ1-5; TRBD1 agrees at 7 bases. This CDR3 spans 15 amino acids. The germline CDR1 and CDR2 sequences are LGHNA and YSLEER. V lost 3 bases, J lost 2 bases, and 4 bases stayed unmatched. The DNA for the CDR3 is TGCGCCAGCAGCCAGACAGGGATTGGCAATCAGCCCCAGCATTTT. Encoded protein: CASSQTGIGNQPQHF.

The V call is TRBV5-3, the J call TRBJ2-5, with D perhaps matching TRBD1 (5 bases). Being an ORF, TRBV5-3 has a function that is uncertain. CDR3 length: 13 amino acids. V was shortened by 4 bases and J by 2 bases, with 9 bases between the two germline ends. The CDR3 protein is CARSPDRQETQYF. CDR3 DNA: TGTGCCAGAAGCCCCGACAGACAAGAGACCCAGTACTTC.

A single count supports this clone. V and J are TRBV6-4 and TRBJ2-1, with 8 bases that match TRBD1. This CDR3 region has 15 residues. Losses at the gene ends were 2 bases for V and 7 bases for J; bases not matched to a gene: 7. The germline CDR1 and CDR2 sequences are MRHNA and SNTAGT. CDR3 sequence: CASSDPRDRQNEQFF. In DNA form, the CDR3 reads TGTGCCAGCAGTGACCCCCGGGACAGGCAAAATGAGCAGTTCTTC.

Only a few counts were recorded for this clone. This chain uses TRBV7-3 with TRBJ2-3; TRBD1 matches 7 bases. V gave up 5 bases and J gave up 7 bases; unmatched junction bases: 15. This CDR3 comprises 16 residues. Germline V gene sequence: CDR1 SGHTA, CDR2 FQGTGA. The CDR3 nucleotides read TGTGCCAGCAGCCCAGGTTTTTACACAGGGGAGAATACGCAGTATTTT. As protein: CASSPGFYTGENTQYF.

This clone has a handful of counts. The CDR3: CSAAGSGNTIYF. The CDR3 DNA is TGCAGCGCTGCCGGCTCTGGAAACACCATATATTTT. The chain recombines TRBV29-1 with TRBJ1-3; D is uncertain. The CDR3 length is 12 residues. Germline V CDR1 and CDR2: SQVTM, ANQGSEA. V was clipped by 7 bases and J by 0 bases, with 7 bases between them.

In its sample, this clone was seen a few times. The chain couples TRBV7-9 to TRBJ2-3; 8 bases fit TRBD1. Trimming removed 7 bases from V and 2 bases from J; junction bases left unmatched: 2. There are 13 residues in the CDR3. Germline V gives CDR1 SEHNR, CDR2 FQNEAQ (reference sequence). As DNA, the CDR3 is TGTGCCAGCACAGGGGGCGACACAGATACGCAGTATTTT. This gives the protein CASTGGDTDTQYF.

The J gene is TRBJ1-4, the V gene TRBV7-8; TRBD1 matches at 9 bases. The V segment lost 5 bases and the J segment 5 bases; nucleotides outside the gene matches: 6. The CDR3 sequence is 15 residues long. CDR1 and CDR2 (germline): SGHVS, FQNEAQ. The CDR3 region has the DNA TGTGCCAGCAGCGCGGGACAGGGAGGGAATGAAAAACTGTTTTTT. Translation gives CASSAGQGGNEKLFF.

The chain links TRBV4-3 to TRBJ2-5; the match to TRBD2 covers 10 bases. CDR3 length equals 16 residues. Germline CDR1 reads LGHNA; CDR2 reads YSLEER. The V segment lost 4 bases and the J segment 5 bases; nucleotides outside the gene matches: 10. The CDR3 coding sequence is TGCGCCAGCAGCCCGACTAGCGGGCGGGGCTGGGAGACCCAGTACTTC. It codes for CASSPTSGRGWETQYF.

In this sample, this clone turned up a few times. This chain connects TRBV10-1 to TRBJ2-5, with TRBD1 matching over 9 bases. The tail of the sequence fits TRBJ2-7 better, so the J call may be wrong. Germline loops: CDR1 WNHNN, CDR2 SYGVQD (reference sequence). The CDR3 has 14 amino acids. Here the CDR3 reads CASQPGQGVYEQYF. Here the CDR3 DNA reads TGCGCCAGTCAACCGGGACAGGGTGTGTACGAGCAGTACTTC.

This chain joins TRBV10-3 and TRBJ2-2; 8 positions match TRBD1. This CDR3 spans 15 amino acids. CDR1 is ENHRY and CDR2 is SYGVKD in the germline V gene. V lost 6 bases and J lost 4; bases outside the gene matches: 7. In DNA form, the CDR3 reads TGTGCCATCAGGGAAAGACAGGGGTCCACCGGGGAGCTGTTTTTT. Translation: CAIRERQGSTGELFF.

The chain employs TRBV6-1 and TRBJ1-2; no firm D call. V was cut by 7 bases and J by 3 bases, with 12 bases left in between. CDR3 length: 13 residues. CDR1 and CDR2 (germline): MNHNS, SASEGT. The DNA of the CDR3 is TGTGCCAGCACCTGGGCCCCTCACTATGGCTACACCTTC. It specifies CASTWAPHYGYTF.